One sample yielded the 24 T cell receptor beta chains listed below, sequenced in a study of Ad26.COV2.S vaccination and SARS-CoV-2 variants. Sequenced by immunoSEQ multiplex PCR; TCRdb stores in-frame clones only, minus some. The sample comprises approximately 350,000 clones, roughly 80% of which are singletons, and approximately 7% rests with the top ten. Documented treatment: around 19 received Ad26.COV2.S at low or high dose, single or two shots; a few received placebo; per-sample allocation not given. Sample collection was performed on day 63 after the first vaccine or placebo injection. The sample in question was peripheral blood, obtained in a trial of Ad26.COV2.S vaccine versus placebo. The receptors here all came from a person aged 18-65 years who received the Ad26.COV2.S COVID-19 vaccine or a placebo.

V gene TRBV7-2 combines with J gene TRBJ2-1; D not resolved. With 0 bases removed from V and 5 bases from J, the gap between germline ends came to 5 bases. The germline V gene encodes CDR1 SGHTA and CDR2 FQGNSA. CDR3 length: 13 amino acids. DNA of the CDR3: TGTGCCAGCAGCTTAGCCTATAACAATGAGCAGTTCTTC. Residues: CASSLAYNNEQFF.

DNA of the CDR3: TGCGCCAGCAGTCTCATAAGACGGAACACCATATATTTT. It is translated as CASSLIRRNTIYF. The rearrangement uses TRBV4-1 and TRBJ1-3; D unresolved. CDR3 length: 13 amino acids. Per germline, CDR1 MGHRA and CDR2 YSYEKL. Trimming took off 6 bases at V and 7 bases at J, with 13 bases between the two ends.

This chain links TRBV5-1 with TRBJ2-3; a possible D gene is TRBD1 (5 bases). With 4 bases removed from V and 9 bases from J, the gap between germline ends came to 9 bases. Germline V CDR1 and CDR2: SGHRS, YFSETQ. The CDR3 contains 11 residues. CDR3 DNA sequence: TGCGCCAGCAGCGAGACAGTCACGCAGTATTTT. It is translated as CASSETVTQYF. The full variable domain, in which reference TRBV5-1 and TRBJ2-3 provide the parts outside the CDR3, is KAGVTQTPRYLIKTRGQQVTLSCSPISGHRSVSWYQQTPGQGLQFLFEYFSETQRNKGNFPGRFSGRQFSNSRSEMNVSTLELGDSALYLCASSETVTQYFGPGTRLTVL.

The CDR3 here is CAWKRADTQYF. CDR3 DNA: TGTGCCTGGAAGAGGGCGGATACGCAGTATTTT. The genes are TRBV30 and TRBJ2-3; perhaps TRBD2 as D (5 bases). This CDR3 spans 11 amino acids. Germline CDR1 GTSNPN, CDR2 SVGIG (reference sequence). Trimming removed 4 bases at V and 6 bases at J, with 8 bases between.

The chain combines TRBV2 with TRBJ2-2; TRBD2 agrees at 8 bases. V shed 3 bases, J shed 4 bases, and the junction held 4 bases outside the gene matches. This CDR3 is 15 amino acids long. In germline, CDR1 is SNHLY, CDR2 FYNNEI. CDR3 sequence (DNA): TGTGCCAGCAGTGACGGAGCGGGAGTCACCGGGGAGCTGTTTTTT. It codes for CASSDGAGVTGELFF.

The chain is built from TRBV24-1 and TRBJ1-2, with D unresolved. V gave up 6 bases and J gave up 4 bases, with 8 bases separating them. Germline CDR1 KGHDR, CDR2 SFDVKD. The CDR3 consists of 12 residues. The CDR3 DNA reads TGTGCCACCAGTCCGGGGTCCTATGGCTACACCTTC. As protein: CATSPGSYGYTF.

This clone was counted a single time. The chain links TRBV9 to TRBJ1-1, with 9 bases lining up with TRBD1. CDR1 and CDR2 (germline): SGDLS, YYNGEE. The CDR3 runs 14 residues. V lost 8 bases, J lost 4 bases, and 9 bases stayed unmatched. The CDR3 DNA is TGTGCCAGTCGGCCGGGACAGGGAGTCACTGAAGCTTTCTTT. Its protein product is CASRPGQGVTEAFF. The whole variable domain, filled in from reference TRBV9 and TRBJ1-1, reads DSGVTQTPKHLITATGQRVTLRCSPRSGDLSVYWYQQSLDQGLQFLIQYYNGEERAKGNILERFSAQQFPDLHSELNLSSLELGDSALYFCASRPGQGVTEAFFGQGTRLTVV.

Details on this clone: The junction departs from germline at one end; a sequencing error may be responsible. The chain couples TRBV5-1 to TRBJ2-7; 7 nucleotides agree with TRBD1. CDR3 size: 14 residues. Per the germline V gene, CDR1 is SGHRS and CDR2 is YFSETQ. In nucleotides, the CDR3 is TGCGCCAGCAGCGAACCCGCACAGGGGTCGCCAACGAACTTC. Translating gives CASSEPAQGSPTNF.

The chain combines TRBV4-1 with TRBJ1-1; D ambiguous. Trimming stripped 7 bases from V and 1 base from J, with 10 bases between. The CDR3 spans 13 residues. Germline CDR1 MGHRA, CDR2 YSYEKL. CDR3 coding DNA: TGCGCCAGCATTCCACGGGGGAACACTGAAGCTTTCTTT. It is translated as CASIPRGNTEAFF.

The rearrangement joins TRBV7-9 to TRBJ2-7, with 7 bases fitting TRBD2. This CDR3 contains 13 residues. Per the germline V gene, CDR1 is SEHNR and CDR2 is FQNEAQ (reference sequence). Unmatched junction bases numbered 4, after V lost 5 bases and J lost 3 bases. In DNA form, the CDR3 reads TGTGCCAGCAGCCCCGCGGGAGACTACGAGCAGTACTTC. This sequence encodes CASSPAGDYEQYF.

The chain uses TRBV27 and TRBJ2-3; D perhaps matches TRBD1 (5 bases). Per the germline V gene, CDR1 is MNHEY and CDR2 is SMNVEV (reference sequence). The germline V and J ends were trimmed by 5 bases and 1 base, with 16 bases remaining between them. The CDR3 contains 16 residues. The CDR3: CASSLRANLRTDTQYF. The DNA for the CDR3 is TGTGCCAGCAGTCTCAGGGCTAACCTCCGCACAGATACGCAGTATTTT.

The V gene is TRBV4-1, the J gene TRBJ1-2; 7 bases map to TRBD1. With V trimmed by 4 bases and J by 2 bases, 4 bases remained unmatched. The CDR3 contains 14 residues. The germline V gene encodes CDR1 MGHRA and CDR2 YSYEKL. DNA for the CDR3: TGCGCCAGCAGCCTTGAGGACAGGAACTATGGCTACACCTTC. It translates to CASSLEDRNYGYTF.

The rearrangement joins TRBV4-2 to TRBJ1-4, with a weak D call TRBD1 (6 bases). The CDR3 is 17 amino acids. Germline CDR1 LGHNA, CDR2 YNFKEQ. Trimming left V 0 bases short and J 5 bases short, with 16 bases between. CDR3 protein: CASSQDWQGRRNEKLFF. For the CDR3, the DNA is TGTGCCAGCAGCCAAGATTGGCAGGGGAGACGGAATGAAAAACTGTTTTTT.

This clone was observed a single time. The rearrangement uses TRBV19 and TRBJ2-3; D is perhaps TRBD2 (7 bases). The CDR3 totals 14 residues. Germline CDR1 and CDR2: LNHDA and SQIVND (reference sequence). The germline V and J ends were trimmed by 4 bases and 5 bases, with 13 bases remaining between them. The CDR3: CASSTREGGDTQYF. The CDR3 nucleotides read TGTGCCAGTAGTACGAGGGAGGGGGGAGATACGCAGTATTTT.

This clone has only one observation. The rearrangement links TRBV7-6 to TRBJ2-7; a weak D match, TRBD1 (5 bases). Trimming stripped 1 base from V and 2 bases from J, with 6 bases between. Germline values: CDR1 SGHVS, CDR2 FNYEAQ. The CDR3 has 13 residues. CDR3 nucleotide sequence: TGTGCCAGCAGCTTAGGACAGCCCTACGAGCAGTACTTC. Translated, it gives CASSLGQPYEQYF.

The rearrangement uses TRBV20-1 and TRBJ2-7; 10 bases are shared with TRBD2. Trimming at V came to 8 bases and at J to 5 bases, leaving 3 bases not matched to a gene. CDR1 is DFQATT, CDR2 SNEGSKA, per germline (reference sequence). The CDR3 covers 11 residues. This CDR3 reads CSSGGVNEQYF. The CDR3 DNA is TGCAGTAGCGGGGGGGTGAACGAGCAGTACTTC.

The chain carries TRBV7-9 and TRBJ1-3; D gene uncertain. Looked up from germline, CDR1 is SEHNR and CDR2 is FQNEAQ (reference sequence). Trimming left V 1 base short and J 2 bases short, with 9 bases between. The CDR3 loop spans 15 amino acids. In DNA form, the CDR3 reads TGTGCCAGCAGCTTAGAAAGGAGAACTGGAAACACCATATATTTT. Amino acid sequence: CASSLERRTGNTIYF.

This clone was counted between two and nine times. The chain is built from TRBV6-6 and TRBJ2-2, with D possibly matching TRBD2 (5 bases). CDR1 is MNHNY, CDR2 SVGAGI, per germline (reference sequence). Trimming took 0 bases from V and 4 from J, leaving 12 bases between them. The CDR3 extends over 16 amino acids. This chain's CDR3 is CASSYSRVQVTGELFF. The CDR3 DNA follows: TGTGCCAGCAGTTACTCGAGGGTCCAGGTCACCGGGGAGCTGTTTTTT.

The chain has TRBV11-2 and TRBJ2-2; a weak D match, TRBD2 (7 bases). The CDR3 covers 13 residues. Trimming pared 3 bases from V and 8 bases from J, leaving 10 bases between. CDR1 is SGHAT and CDR2 is FQNNGV in the germline V gene. The CDR3 DNA is TGTGCCAGCAGCTTGGGAGGGACAGGGGAGCTGTTTTTT. Residues: CASSLGGTGELFF. The full variable domain, with the rest looked up from reference TRBV11-2 and TRBJ2-2, is EAGVAQSPRYKIIEKRQSVAFWCNPISGHATLYWYQQILGQGPKLLIQFQNNGVVDDSQLPKDRFSAERLKGVDSTLKIQPAKLEDSAVYLCASSLGGTGELFFGEGSRLTVL.

This sequence joins TRBV27 and TRBJ1-1; D perhaps matches TRBD1 (6 bases). CDR1 MNHEY and CDR2 SMNVEV come from the germline V gene (reference sequence). The ends were cut back, 6 bases at V and 0 bases at J, with 11 bases in the middle. This CDR3 contains 14 residues. CDR3 sequence reads: CASRSTGLNTEAFF. The CDR3 coding sequence is TGTGCCAGCAGATCGACAGGTTTGAACACTGAAGCTTTCTTT.

The V and J genes are TRBV4-1 and TRBJ1-2, with 7 bases aligning to TRBD1. The V gene end was trimmed by 1 base and the J gene end by 2 bases; junction bases not matched to a gene: 1. This CDR3 is built from 14 residues. CDR1 is MGHRA, CDR2 YSYEKL, per germline. CDR3 DNA: TGCGCCAGCAGCCAAGTGACAGGGAACTATGGCTACACCTTC. Encoded protein: CASSQVTGNYGYTF.

J is TRBJ1-5 and V is TRBV5-5; possible D gene TRBD1, 5 bases. Per the germline V gene, CDR1 is SGHKS and CDR2 is YYEKEE (reference sequence). The CDR3 is made up of 15 amino acids. The germline V and J ends were trimmed by 0 bases and 6 bases, with 13 bases remaining between them. The CDR3 reads CASSLGTFYGQPQHF. DNA for the CDR3: TGTGCCAGCAGCTTGGGGACATTTTATGGTCAGCCCCAGCATTTT.

The chain combines TRBV30 with TRBJ1-1, with 9 positions matching TRBD1. This CDR3 region has 14 residues. The junction had 5 bases not matched to a gene; V was cut back by 0 bases and J by 6 bases. Germline lookup yields CDR1 GTSNPN and CDR2 SVGIG (reference sequence). DNA of the CDR3: TGTGCCTGGAGTGTACCCGACAGGGGGGCTGAAGCTTTCTTT. It specifies CAWSVPDRGAEAFF. The full variable domain, completed using reference TRBV30 and TRBJ1-1, is SQTIHQWPATLVQPVGSPLSLECTVEGTSNPNLYWYRQAAGRGLQLLFYSVGIGQISSEVPQNLSASRPQDRQFILSSKKLLLSDSGFYLCAWSVPDRGAEAFFGQGTRLTVV.

This sequence joins TRBV2 and TRBJ1-4, with TRBD1 as a possible D gene (6 bases). With 6 bases removed from V and 2 bases from J, the gap between germline ends came to 13 bases. Germline values: CDR1 SNHLY, CDR2 FYNNEI. The CDR3 has 15 residues. The CDR3 DNA is TGTGCCAGCAGGCCCTACAGGGAGACTAATGAAAAACTGTTTTTT. This encodes CASRPYRETNEKLFF.